The clone carrying this TCR beta chain is deemed large (0.1 to 1%). The assay was immunoSEQ multiplex PCR, and TCRdb's table has in-frame clones only and misses some. The table lists 25,000 or so clones, approximately 94% of them singletons. The data stem from a study of blood T cell repertoires in COVID-19. Study at large: COVID-19 samples collected from the United States, Italy and Spain covered acute and convalescent phases.

The CDR3 sequence is 16 residues long. Germline V gene sequence: CDR1 KGHDR, CDR2 SFDVKD. J gave up 7 bases and V 2 bases, and 9 bases lay outside the gene matches. The clonotype comes from a woman aged 45 to 65 with active COVID-19. The rearrangement uses TRBV24-1 and TRBJ1-3; 8 bases map to TRBD1. Sequenced: peripheral blood. CDR3 coding DNA: TGTGCCACCAGTGATTCGCGACAGGGGCAAAGGAACACCATATATTTT. Its translation is CATSDSRQGQRNTIYF.